The present T cell receptor beta chain was sequenced within a study of blood T cell repertoires in COVID-19 (dated by TCRdb to about 2020). Background for the entire study: Samples covering the acute and convalescent phases of COVID-19 were provided by collaborators in the United States, Italy and Spain. The material from the prospective study consisted of cDNA or gDNA derived from T cells, B-cell-depleted T cells, or PBMCs. Subjects who had been exposed to COVID-19, were actively infected with it, or had recovered from it provided the deeply sampled blood TCRbeta repertoires that made up the dataset. The repertoires were released in a freely available public database meant as a resource for research on the immune response to SARS-CoV-2. The samples were drawn from the first 160 participants of the ongoing ImmuneRACE study and from 950 to 1,500 subjects provided by 6 global collaborators. A de-identified subject ID, COVID-19 status, age in years and sex were almost always included in the sample metadata. HLA class I and class II types, where available, came from metadata supplied by the sample provider rather than from assay-based typing. The study at large found these results: Clinical and demographic metadata were provided uncurated, with the amount varying by source and participant.

The collaborating institutions used their own protocols to collect whole blood in K2EDTA tubes. Collaborator samples were shipped for TCRbeta analysis as frozen whole blood, isolated PBMCs, or DNA extracted from either sample type. As for this clone: Its specific antigen is unknown. No base qualities exist here, and no much larger clone lies one base off it.

The immunoSEQ Assay, a bias-controlled multiplex PCR, was used to amplify TCRbeta CDR3 regions from genomic DNA. On the authors' methods: Nucleated cell counts per sample were estimated from amplification of reference gene primers within the assay. To quantify the absolute abundance of each unique TCRbeta CDR3 rearrangement, sequence reads were collapsed and filtered. Productive Simpson clonality was computed per sample as the square root of Simpson's diversity index over productive rearrangements. TCRdb mirrors the immuneACCESS table, restricted to in-frame sequences. Some clones are absent from its copies; in checked studies, under half trace to an unresolved V gene, and the reason for the others is unknown. V and J calls and clone size come straight from that table; D and trimming were deduced from the DNA. In this sample the table shows over 100,000 clones, roughly two thirds of which occur a single time. Jointly, the top ten make up under 2.5% of the sample.

This TCR was sampled from a woman aged 70-85 years with acute or convalescent COVID-19. Sequenced input: peripheral blood.

The CDR3 protein is CASSQDAGAWETQYF. DNA sequence: TGTGCCAGCAGCCAAGATGCGGGAGCGTGGGAGACCCAGTACTTC. The chain is assembled from TRBV14 and TRBJ2-5, and 7 bases in between align with TRBD2. The V end gives up 0 bases and the J end 5 bases, leaving 6 bases in the junction not matched to a gene. Via the germline V gene, CDR1 is SGHDN and CDR2 FVKESK. Inclusive of the bounding cysteine and phenylalanine, the CDR3 is 15 residues long. The DNA shown is the 45-base CDR3, in frame from base 1.